The 20 T cell receptor beta chains listed next were all sequenced from one sample in a study of blood T cell repertoires in COVID-19. Clones were sequenced by immunoSEQ multiplex PCR, and TCRdb holds only the in-frame ones, with some missing. The table lists over 200,000 clones, approximately 89% of them singletons. The sequencing sample was made of PBMCs or T cells enriched from blood (not recorded which). Source of these receptors: a woman aged 40 to 50 with acute COVID-19.

V gene TRBV28 combines with J gene TRBJ1-1; D perhaps matches TRBD1 (6 bases). CDR3 length: 15 residues. In germline, CDR1 is MDHEN, CDR2 SYDVKM. V lost 5 bases and J lost 5, with 18 bases in between. CDR3 in DNA: TGTGCCAGCAGTACCTCCCAGGGGTGGAAGACTGAAGCTTTCTTT. It yields the protein CASSTSQGWKTEAFF. Drawing the rest from reference TRBV28 and TRBJ1-1, the complete variable domain is DVKVTQSSRYLVKRTGEKVFLECVQDMDHENMFWYRQDPGLGLRLIYFSYDVKMKEKGDIPEGYSVSREKKERFSLILESASTNQTSMYLCASSTSQGWKTEAFFGQGTRLTVV.

The J gene is TRBJ2-1, the V gene TRBV5-6, with 9 bases matching TRBD2. The V gene's germline CDR1 is SGHDT and CDR2 YYEEEE. CDR3 length: 16 amino acids. V dropped 2 bases and J dropped 3; count of bases not matched to a gene: 6. CDR3 coding DNA: TGTGCCAGCAGCTTCCTAGCGGGGATCGACTACAATGAGCAGTTCTTC. It specifies CASSFLAGIDYNEQFF.

The chain employs TRBV6-4 and TRBJ2-2; 7 nucleotides agree with TRBD1. The CDR3 loop spans 16 amino acids. The J segment lost 4 bases and the V segment lost 2 bases, leaving 7 bases of the junction unmatched. The germline V gene encodes CDR1 MRHNA and CDR2 SNTAGT. CDR3 protein: CASSDRQGDGTGELFF. The CDR3 DNA reads TGTGCCAGCAGTGACCGGCAGGGGGATGGCACCGGGGAGCTGTTTTTT.

The chain joins TRBV10-3 to TRBJ2-3; D is ambiguous. CDR3 length: 15 residues. The V gene lost 2 bases and the J gene lost 2 bases, with 11 bases spanning the gap. Germline lookup yields CDR1 ENHRY and CDR2 SYGVKD. Here the CDR3 DNA reads TGTGCCATCAGTGAGCGCCTGAGCTTCACAGATACGCAGTATTTT. Translated: CAISERLSFTDTQYF.

This chain joins TRBV7-9 and TRBJ1-4; 9 bases agree with TRBD1. There are 18 residues in the CDR3. Germline CDR1 is SEHNR and CDR2 is FQNEAQ (reference sequence). J lost 0 bases, V lost 1 base, and 6 bases had no gene match. Written as DNA, the CDR3 is TGTGCCAGCAGCTTAGGGACAGGGGTGGGGGCAACTAATGAAAAACTGTTTTTT. The encoded protein is CASSLGTGVGATNEKLFF.

V and J are TRBV7-2 and TRBJ2-7; 9 nucleotides match TRBD1. The CDR3 spans 16 residues. V trimming: 4 bases; J trimming: 3 bases; junction bases outside the gene matches: 10. CDR1 and CDR2 from the germline V gene are SGHTA and FQGNSA. The CDR3 DNA reads as TGTGCCAGCAGCTCAAGGACAGGGGCGAATTACTACGAGCAGTACTTC. Translating gives CASSSRTGANYYEQYF.

The chain links TRBV5-4 to TRBJ2-1, with D tentatively TRBD2 (5 bases). V was cut by 6 bases and J by 2 bases, with 12 bases left in between. From germline, CDR1 is SGHNT and CDR2 YYREEE (reference sequence). This CDR3 region has 14 residues. CDR3 residues: CASINSGAYNEQFF. In DNA, the CDR3 is TGTGCCAGCATCAACTCCGGGGCCTACAATGAGCAGTTCTTC. The complete variable domain, with remaining parts taken from reference TRBV5-4 and TRBJ2-1, reads ETGVTQSPTHLIKTRGQQVTLRCSSQSGHNTVSWYQQALGQGPQFIFQYYREEENGRGNFPPRFSGLQFPNYSSELNVNALELDDSALYLCASINSGAYNEQFFGPGTRLTVL.

The J gene is TRBJ2-2, the V gene TRBV5-6; TRBD2 is a possible D gene (5 bases). The length of the CDR3 is 15 residues. Per germline, CDR1 SGHDT and CDR2 YYEEEE. Trimming removed 2 bases at V and 0 bases at J, with 8 bases between. The CDR3 loop reads CASSFRGANTGELFF. DNA for the CDR3: TGTGCCAGCAGCTTCCGGGGTGCGAACACCGGGGAGCTGTTTTTT. Filled out from reference TRBV5-6 and TRBJ2-2, the complete variable domain reads DAGVTQSPTHLIKTRGQQVTLRCSPKSGHDTVSWYQQALGQGPQFIFQYYEEEERQRGNFPDRFSGHQFPNYSSELNVNALLLGDSALYLCASSFRGANTGELFFGEGSRLTVL.

This chain links TRBV30 with TRBJ2-1; TRBD2 aligns across 12 bases. CDR1 and CDR2 from the germline V gene are GTSNPN and SVGIG (reference sequence). This CDR3 is 15 amino acids long. V lost 0 bases to trimming and J lost 3 bases; unmatched junction nucleotides: 0. DNA for the CDR3: TGTGCCTGGAGTGTACTAGCGGGGGGCTACAATGAGCAGTTCTTC. Translating it yields CAWSVLAGGYNEQFF.

This sequence joins TRBV27 and TRBJ1-2; 7 bases are shared with TRBD1. CDR1 is MNHEY and CDR2 is SMNVEV in the germline V gene (reference sequence). The CDR3 runs to 17 residues. V shed 7 bases, J shed 7 bases, and the junction held 21 bases outside the gene matches. DNA of the CDR3: TGTGCCAGCACCCCAAGTGGCAGACAGGGAGTAGTTGGTGGCTACACCTTC. It translates to CASTPSGRQGVVGGYTF.

This chain links TRBV7-2 with TRBJ1-6, with 9 bases that match TRBD1. The CDR3 is 16 amino acids. Trimming at V came to 5 bases and at J to 7 bases, leaving 9 bases not matched to a gene. Germline V gene sequence: CDR1 SGHTA, CDR2 FQGNSA. DNA of the CDR3: TGTGCCAGCAGCAGTACCCCGGGACAGGGAAATTCACCCCTCCACTTT. Amino acids: CASSSTPGQGNSPLHF.

In this sample, this clone turned up once. The chain links TRBV9 to TRBJ2-3; 7 bases map to TRBD1. The germline V gene has CDR1 SGDLS and CDR2 YYNGEE. CDR3 length equals 15 residues. Unmatched junction bases numbered 9, after V lost 7 bases and J lost 1 base. CDR3 DNA sequence: TGTGCCAGCCGCCGAACCGGGACAGGCACAGATACGCAGTATTTT. Protein: CASRRTGTGTDTQYF.

The rearrangement links TRBV20-1 to TRBJ2-1; no clear D. CDR1 and CDR2 from the germline V gene are DFQATT and SNEGSKA (reference sequence). This CDR3 is 8 amino acids long. The CDR3 region is CRPGEQFF. As DNA, the CDR3 is TGCAGGCCGGGTGAGCAGTTCTTC.

The CDR3 sequence is CASSTRTGVQETQYF. The CDR3 bases are TGCGCCAGCAGCACAAGGACAGGGGTCCAAGAGACCCAGTACTTC. The chain links TRBV5-1 to TRBJ2-5; 9 bases align to TRBD1. The CDR3 loop spans 15 amino acids. Unmatched junction bases numbered 5, after V lost 4 bases and J lost 1 base. Germline lookup yields CDR1 SGHRS and CDR2 YFSETQ.

V usage is TRBV24-1 and J usage is TRBJ2-2, with D possibly matching TRBD2 (5 bases). The CDR3 has 13 residues. V gave up 4 bases and J gave up 5 bases, with 7 bases separating them. CDR1 and CDR2 from the germline V gene are KGHDR and SFDVKD. The CDR3 protein is CATSDRLTGELFF. The CDR3 region has the DNA TGTGCCACCAGTGACCGACTAACCGGGGAGCTGTTTTTT.

The rearrangement joins TRBV9 to TRBJ2-7; TRBD1 matches 7 bases. The CDR3 has 13 residues. Germline CDR1 and CDR2: SGDLS and YYNGEE. J was trimmed by 2 bases and V by 7 bases; bases with no gene match: 6. This CDR3 reads CASGGQSPYEQYF. In DNA form, the CDR3 reads TGTGCCAGCGGGGGACAGAGCCCCTACGAGCAGTACTTC.

The chain employs TRBV7-2 and TRBJ1-2; D remains unclear. The germline V gene has CDR1 SGHTA and CDR2 FQGNSA. V was clipped by 6 bases and J by 0 bases, with 8 bases between them. This CDR3 contains 13 residues. The CDR3 reads CASSTTPNYGYTF. Here the CDR3 DNA reads TGTGCCAGCAGTACAACACCTAACTATGGCTACACCTTC. Supplemented by reference TRBV7-2 and TRBJ1-2, the full variable domain reads GAGVSQSPSNKVTEKGKDVELRCDPISGHTALYWYRQSLGQGLEFLIYFQGNSAPDKSGLPSDRFSAERTGGSVSTLTIQRTQQEDSAVYLCASSTTPNYGYTFGSGTRLTVV.

The chain's CDR3 is CASITQRLTDTQYF. The CDR3 region has the DNA TGTGCCAGCATCACACAGCGGCTCACAGATACGCAGTATTTT. The J gene is TRBJ2-3, the V gene TRBV7-9, with a weak D call TRBD2 (5 bases). The CDR3 covers 14 residues. Germline loops: CDR1 SEHNR, CDR2 FQNEAQ (reference sequence). Trimming left V 7 bases short and J 2 bases short, with 13 bases between.

CDR3 amino acids: CASSLTRGGLLNEKLFF. CDR3 bases: TGTGCCAGCAGCTTGACCCGCGGTGGGTTACTTAATGAAAAACTGTTTTTT. The chain couples TRBV5-8 to TRBJ1-4, with no clear D. V was clipped by 1 base and J by 4 bases, with 17 bases between them. In germline, CDR1 is SGHTS, CDR2 YDEGEE. The CDR3 loop spans 17 amino acids.

Note on this clone: In the same sample, other DNA sequences code for this CDR3. The CDR3, as DNA: TGCGCCAGCAGCTTAGACGGTGGAGGGAACACCATATATTTT. Translation: CASSLDGGGNTIYF. The V gene is TRBV5-1, the J gene TRBJ1-3; D call uncertain. This CDR3 has 14 amino acids. Trimming cost V 2 bases and J 7 bases, with 13 bases left between them. The germline gives CDR1 SGHRS, CDR2 YFSETQ.